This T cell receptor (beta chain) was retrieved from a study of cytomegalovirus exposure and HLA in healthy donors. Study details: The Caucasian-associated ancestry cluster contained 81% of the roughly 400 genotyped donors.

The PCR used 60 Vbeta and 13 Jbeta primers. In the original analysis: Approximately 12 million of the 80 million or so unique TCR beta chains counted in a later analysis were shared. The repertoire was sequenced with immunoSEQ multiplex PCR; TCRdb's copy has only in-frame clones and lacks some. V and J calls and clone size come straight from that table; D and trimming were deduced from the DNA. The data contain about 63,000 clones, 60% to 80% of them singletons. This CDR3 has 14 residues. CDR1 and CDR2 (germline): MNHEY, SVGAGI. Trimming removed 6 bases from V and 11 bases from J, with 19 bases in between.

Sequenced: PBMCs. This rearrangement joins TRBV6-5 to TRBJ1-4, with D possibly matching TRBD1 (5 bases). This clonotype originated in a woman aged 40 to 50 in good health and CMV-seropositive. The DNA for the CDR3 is TGTGCCAGCAGCGTCGAGCAGGGAATAGGGAAACTGTTTTTT. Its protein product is CASSVEQGIGKLFF.